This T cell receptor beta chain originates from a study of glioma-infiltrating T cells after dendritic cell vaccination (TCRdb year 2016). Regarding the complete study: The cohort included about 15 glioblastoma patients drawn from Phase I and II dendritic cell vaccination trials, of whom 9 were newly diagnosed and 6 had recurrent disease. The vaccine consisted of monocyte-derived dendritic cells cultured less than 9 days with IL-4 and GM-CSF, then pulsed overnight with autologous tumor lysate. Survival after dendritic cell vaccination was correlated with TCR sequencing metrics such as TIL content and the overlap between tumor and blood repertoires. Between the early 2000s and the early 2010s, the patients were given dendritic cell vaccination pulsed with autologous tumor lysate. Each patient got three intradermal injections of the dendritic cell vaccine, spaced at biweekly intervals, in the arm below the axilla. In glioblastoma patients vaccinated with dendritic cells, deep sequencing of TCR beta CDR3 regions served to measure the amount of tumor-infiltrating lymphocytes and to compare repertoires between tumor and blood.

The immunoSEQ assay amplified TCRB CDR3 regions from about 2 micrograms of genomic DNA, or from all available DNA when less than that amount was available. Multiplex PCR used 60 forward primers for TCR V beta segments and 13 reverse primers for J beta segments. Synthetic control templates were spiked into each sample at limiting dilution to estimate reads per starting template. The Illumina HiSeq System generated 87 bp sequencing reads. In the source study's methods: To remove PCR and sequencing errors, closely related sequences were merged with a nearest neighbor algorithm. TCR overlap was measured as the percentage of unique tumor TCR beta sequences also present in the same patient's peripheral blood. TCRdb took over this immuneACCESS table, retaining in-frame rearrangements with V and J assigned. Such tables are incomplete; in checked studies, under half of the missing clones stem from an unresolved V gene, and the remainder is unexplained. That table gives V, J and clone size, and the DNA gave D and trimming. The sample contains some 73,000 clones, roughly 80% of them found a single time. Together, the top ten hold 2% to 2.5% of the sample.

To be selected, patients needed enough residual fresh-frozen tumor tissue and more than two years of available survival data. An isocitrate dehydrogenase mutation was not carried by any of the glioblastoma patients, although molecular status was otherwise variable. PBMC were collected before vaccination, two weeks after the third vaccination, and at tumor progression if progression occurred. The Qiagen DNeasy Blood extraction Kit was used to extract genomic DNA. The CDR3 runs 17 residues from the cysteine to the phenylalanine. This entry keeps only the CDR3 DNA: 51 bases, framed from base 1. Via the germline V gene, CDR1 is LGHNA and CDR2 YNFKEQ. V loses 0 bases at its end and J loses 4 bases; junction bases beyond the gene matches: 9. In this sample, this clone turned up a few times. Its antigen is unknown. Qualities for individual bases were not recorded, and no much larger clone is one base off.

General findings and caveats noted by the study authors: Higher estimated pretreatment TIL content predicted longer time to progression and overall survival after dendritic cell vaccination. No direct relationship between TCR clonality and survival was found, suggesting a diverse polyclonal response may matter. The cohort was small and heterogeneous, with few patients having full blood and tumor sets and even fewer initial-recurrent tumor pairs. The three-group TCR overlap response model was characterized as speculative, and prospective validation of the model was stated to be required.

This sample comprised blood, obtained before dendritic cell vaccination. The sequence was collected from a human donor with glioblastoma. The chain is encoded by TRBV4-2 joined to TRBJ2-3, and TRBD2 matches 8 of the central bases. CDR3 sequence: CASSQDPRGGIADTQYF. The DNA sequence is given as TGTGCCAGCAGCCAAGATCCCCGGGGGGGCATCGCAGATACGCAGTATTTT.